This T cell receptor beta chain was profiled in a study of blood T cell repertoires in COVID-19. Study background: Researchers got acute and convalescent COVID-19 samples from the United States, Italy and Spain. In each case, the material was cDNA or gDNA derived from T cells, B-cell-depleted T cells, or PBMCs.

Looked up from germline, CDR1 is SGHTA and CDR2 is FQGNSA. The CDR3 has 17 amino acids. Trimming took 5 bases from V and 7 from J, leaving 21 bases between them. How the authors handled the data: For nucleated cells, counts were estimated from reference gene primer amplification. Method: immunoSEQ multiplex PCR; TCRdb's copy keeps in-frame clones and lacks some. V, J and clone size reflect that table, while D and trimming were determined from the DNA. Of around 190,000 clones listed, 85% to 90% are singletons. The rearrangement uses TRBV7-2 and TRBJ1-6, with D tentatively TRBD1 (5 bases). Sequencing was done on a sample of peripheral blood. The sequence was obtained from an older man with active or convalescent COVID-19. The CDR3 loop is CASSPLGGGDSNSPLHF. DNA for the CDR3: TGTGCCAGCAGCCCTCTCGGTGGGGGGGACTCGAATTCACCCCTCCACTTT.